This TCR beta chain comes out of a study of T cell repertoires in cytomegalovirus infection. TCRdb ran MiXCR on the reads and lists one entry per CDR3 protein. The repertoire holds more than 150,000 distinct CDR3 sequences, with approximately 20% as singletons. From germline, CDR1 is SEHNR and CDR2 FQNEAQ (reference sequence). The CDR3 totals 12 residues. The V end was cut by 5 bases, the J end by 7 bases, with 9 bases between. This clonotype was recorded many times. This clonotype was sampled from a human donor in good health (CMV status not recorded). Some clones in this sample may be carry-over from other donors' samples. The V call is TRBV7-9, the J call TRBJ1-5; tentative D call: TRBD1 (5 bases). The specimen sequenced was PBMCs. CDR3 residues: CASSRGDQPQHF. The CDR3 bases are TGTGCCAGCAGCCGAGGGGACCAGCCCCAGCATTTT.